The 19 T cell receptor beta chains below all came from one sample that was sequenced in a study of PD-1 blockade in classical Hodgkin lymphoma. Each patient relapsed following autologous stem cell transplantation, and prior brentuximab vedotin exposure differed. Assay: immunoSEQ multiplex PCR; the TCRdb copy retains only in-frame clones and omits some. The sample lists approximately 14,000 clones, about 82% occurring once. The source material was peripheral blood mononuclear cells (PBMCs), sampled at baseline. These receptors were taken from a human donor with classical Hodgkin lymphoma.

V gene TRBV19 combines with J gene TRBJ1-2; D gene uncertain. CDR3 size: 16 residues. CDR1 is LNHDA and CDR2 is SQIVND in the germline V gene (reference sequence). V lost 3 bases and J 4 bases, leaving 18 bases between the germline ends. CDR3 coding DNA: TGTGCCAGTAGTATTAATATTGGGAGATCCATCTATGGCTACACCTTC. Translated, it gives CASSINIGRSIYGYTF.

This clone was observed once. The chain carries TRBV27 and TRBJ2-5; D may be TRBD2 (7 bases). Trimming cost V 2 bases and J 5 bases, with 27 bases left between them. Germline V gives CDR1 MNHEY, CDR2 SMNVEV (reference sequence). The CDR3 contains 19 residues. The CDR3 sequence: CASSLIGGAALGSGETQYF. The CDR3, as DNA: TGTGCCAGCAGTTTAATAGGGGGGGCTGCCTTAGGAAGCGGGGAGACCCAGTACTTC.

The V call is TRBV29-1, the J call TRBJ1-2; tentatively, D is TRBD1 (5 bases). Germline CDR1 SQVTM, CDR2 ANQGSEA. The length of the CDR3 is 14 residues. The V and J ends lost 3 bases and 2 bases respectively, with 13 bases between them. CDR3: CSVEGGSENYGYTF. The CDR3 bases are TGCAGCGTTGAGGGGGGGTCGGAGAACTATGGCTACACCTTC. Using reference TRBV29-1 and TRBJ1-2 for the parts outside the CDR3, the full variable domain is SAVISQKPSRDICQRGTSLTIQCQVDSQVTMMFWYRQQPGQSLTLIATANQGSEATYESGFVIDKFPISRPNLTFSTLTVSNMSPEDSSIYLCSVEGGSENYGYTFGSGTRLTVV.

The rearrangement joins TRBV7-9 to TRBJ2-7, with unresolved D. The CDR3 is made up of 14 amino acids. Trimming removed 1 base from V and 6 bases from J, with 13 bases in between. From germline, CDR1 is SEHNR and CDR2 FQNEAQ (reference sequence). This CDR3 is CASSLGQSLIEQYF. The CDR3 coding sequence is TGTGCCAGCAGCTTAGGGCAGTCCCTGATCGAGCAGTACTTC.

The rearrangement uses TRBV28 and TRBJ1-4; D ambiguous. The CDR3 extends over 14 amino acids. The germline CDR1 and CDR2 sequences are MDHEN and SYDVKM. Trimming took off 3 bases at V and 0 bases at J, with 5 bases between the two ends. The CDR3 reads CASSLPATNEKLFF. CDR3 sequence (DNA): TGTGCCAGCAGTTTGCCTGCAACTAATGAAAAACTGTTTTTT.

The CDR3 protein is CASSPVDTQYF. Here the CDR3 DNA reads TGTGCCAGCTCCCCTGTGGATACGCAGTATTTT. This rearrangement joins TRBV18 to TRBJ2-3; D gene uncertain. Germline loops: CDR1 KGHSH, CDR2 LQKENI. The length of the CDR3 is 11 residues. V was pared by 6 bases and J by 6 bases, with 7 bases between.

This clone was picked up a small number of times. The chain combines TRBV27 with TRBJ2-1, with TRBD2 matching over 8 bases. The CDR3 sequence is 16 residues long. Germline loops: CDR1 MNHEY, CDR2 SMNVEV (reference sequence). V lost 2 bases and J lost 3; bases outside the gene matches: 6. CDR3 residues: CASSLKAGVIYNEQFF. CDR3 nucleotide sequence: TGTGCCAGCAGTTTAAAAGCGGGGGTTATCTACAATGAGCAGTTCTTC.

The chain links TRBV4-3 to TRBJ2-7; D not resolved. The germline V gene encodes CDR1 LGHNA and CDR2 YSLEER. The CDR3 runs to 14 residues. V lost 1 base to trimming and J lost 3 bases, with 10 bases between them. The CDR3 bases are TGCGCCAGCAGCCAAGGCGACGATTACTACGAGCAGTACTTC. The encoded protein is CASSQGDDYYEQYF.

This clone was seen more than once but under ten times. The rearrangement links TRBV10-2 to TRBJ2-1; TRBD2 might be the D (5 bases). CDR1 and CDR2 (germline): WSHSY, SAAADI. The length of the CDR3 is 14 residues. Trimming left V 7 bases short and J 2 bases short, with 12 bases between. Written as DNA, the CDR3 is TGCGCCAGCAAGGGAGTAAACCCCTACAATGAGCAGTTCTTC. Translated, it gives CASKGVNPYNEQFF.

There are a few counts of this clone. V gene TRBV5-5 combines with J gene TRBJ1-1; 7 positions agree with TRBD1. CDR3 length: 15 residues. The germline V gene has CDR1 SGHKS and CDR2 YYEKEE (reference sequence). Germline trimming cut 1 base from V and 1 base from J; bases unmatched to any gene: 4. CDR3 sequence (DNA): TGTGCCAGCAGCTTGATGGGACAGCCGAACACTGAAGCTTTCTTT. Translation gives CASSLMGQPNTEAFF.

This chain connects TRBV6-5 to TRBJ1-6; D gene uncertain. V was trimmed by 3 bases and J by 8 bases, leaving 11 bases between them. This CDR3 is 14 amino acids long. Per the germline V gene, CDR1 is MNHEY and CDR2 is SVGAGI. For the CDR3, the DNA is TGTGCCAGCAGTTATAAACTGTCCCATTCACCCCTCCACTTT. This translates into CASSYKLSHSPLHF.

The chain recombines TRBV14 with TRBJ2-1; D call uncertain. The CDR3 covers 14 residues. V was shortened by 0 bases and J by 6 bases, with 9 bases between the two germline ends. Germline V lookup: CDR1 SGHDN, CDR2 FVKESK. CDR3 DNA: TGTGCCAGCAGCCAAGATCTGGAGATCAATGAGCAGTTCTTC. As protein: CASSQDLEINEQFF.

The chain carries TRBV18 and TRBJ2-5, with unresolved D. The V and J ends lost 6 bases and 0 bases respectively, with 8 bases between them. Looked up from germline, CDR1 is KGHSH and CDR2 is LQKENI. The CDR3 consists of 13 residues. The CDR3 here is CASSNQHQETQYF. In DNA form, the CDR3 reads TGTGCCAGCTCGAACCAACACCAAGAGACCCAGTACTTC.

This clone occurred a few times. The chain joins TRBV6-5 to TRBJ2-2, with D hard to call. The V end was cut by 1 base, the J end by 5 bases, with 11 bases between. This CDR3 region has 15 residues. Germline V gives CDR1 MNHEY, CDR2 SVGAGI. CDR3 nucleotides: TGTGCCAGCAGTTACTTGGCCACGGCGACCGGGGAGCTGTTTTTT. Translated: CASSYLATATGELFF.

The rearrangement uses TRBV27 and TRBJ2-7, with 8 bases lining up with TRBD1. The CDR3 runs to 14 residues. V trimming: 5 bases; J trimming: 7 bases; junction bases outside the gene matches: 10. Germline values: CDR1 MNHEY, CDR2 SMNVEV (reference sequence). Here the CDR3 reads CASSHSQGAGEQYF. The CDR3 region has the DNA TGTGCCAGCAGTCACTCCCAGGGGGCAGGGGAGCAGTACTTC.

The V call is TRBV9, the J call TRBJ2-1; no firm D call. Germline CDR1 and CDR2: SGDLS and YYNGEE. This CDR3 comprises 11 residues. The germline V and J ends were trimmed by 0 bases and 7 bases, with 2 bases remaining between them. CDR3 in amino acids: CASSVENEQFF. The CDR3, as DNA: TGTGCCAGCAGCGTAGAAAATGAGCAGTTCTTC.

CDR3 sequence reads: CASSTDLYTDTQYF. The CDR3 DNA follows: TGTGCCAGCAGCACGGACCTGTACACAGATACGCAGTATTTT. The gene calls are TRBV9 and TRBJ2-3, with D unresolved. Germline assignment: CDR1 SGDLS and CDR2 YYNGEE. The CDR3 totals 14 residues. Between the trimmed V and J ends, which lost 4 bases and 2 bases, there was a span of 11 bases.

The V call is TRBV18, the J call TRBJ2-5; the match to TRBD2 covers 8 bases. The CDR3 has 14 residues. Germline V gives CDR1 KGHSH, CDR2 LQKENI. Losses at the gene ends were 2 bases for V and 4 bases for J; bases not matched to a gene: 3. This CDR3 reads CASSPWAGGETQYF. CDR3 sequence (DNA): TGTGCCAGCTCACCATGGGCGGGAGGAGAGACCCAGTACTTC.

This chain connects TRBV28 to TRBJ1-2; no clear D gene. V shed 3 bases and J shed 8 bases, with 16 bases lying between them. Germline CDR1 MDHEN, CDR2 SYDVKM. The CDR3 spans 14 residues. CDR3 sequence (DNA): TGTGCCAGCAGTTTCTCAGACGGCGGCCGGGGCTACACCTTC. Protein sequence: CASSFSDGGRGYTF.